Presented here are 15 T cell receptor beta chains from one specimen sequenced in a study of cytomegalovirus exposure and HLA in healthy donors. Generated by immunoSEQ multiplex PCR, the TCRdb table keeps only in-frame clones and is missing some. The repertoire holds around 74,000 clones, with approximately 80% as singletons. The material sequenced was PBMCs. The receptors originated from a man aged 25-40 years in good health and CMV-seronegative.

This clone came up a few times. This chain uses TRBV11-1 with TRBJ2-1; TRBD1 agrees at 11 bases. Germline loops: CDR1 SGHAT, CDR2 FQDESV (reference sequence). V was clipped by 0 bases and J by 3 bases; unmatched bases: 4. This CDR3 has 17 amino acids. Written as DNA, the CDR3 is TGTGCCAGCAGCTTAGCGCGGGGGACAGGGGGCTACAATGAGCAGTTCTTC. Protein: CASSLARGTGGYNEQFF.

The count of this clone is one. The chain links TRBV5-1 to TRBJ2-5, with D hard to call. Trimming took off 2 bases at V and 3 bases at J, with 8 bases between the two ends. The CDR3 consists of 13 residues. Germline V lookup: CDR1 SGHRS, CDR2 YFSETQ. In DNA form, the CDR3 reads TGCGCCAGCAGCTTAGACAACGAAGAGACCCAGTACTTC. Amino acid sequence: CASSLDNEETQYF.

This chain uses TRBV27 with TRBJ1-6; TRBD1 matches 7 bases. The CDR3 length is 15 residues. Losses at the gene ends were 4 bases for V and 4 bases for J; bases not matched to a gene: 4. The V gene's germline CDR1 is MNHEY and CDR2 SMNVEV (reference sequence). The CDR3 DNA reads as TGTGCCAGCAGTTCCGGACAGGCTTATAATTCACCCCTCCACTTT. Amino acid sequence: CASSSGQAYNSPLHF.

J is TRBJ1-6 and V is TRBV28; D might be TRBD1 (5 bases). V gave up 7 bases and J gave up 9 bases, with 16 bases separating them. The CDR3 consists of 14 residues. The germline CDR1 and CDR2 sequences are MDHEN and SYDVKM. The CDR3 sequence is CASIGGDWSSPLHF. DNA for the CDR3: TGTGCCAGCATCGGGGGGGATTGGAGTTCACCCCTCCACTTT.

For the CDR3, the DNA is TGTGCCAGCAGTTCGCGGGGGGCTATGATGGGATCGAACACTGAAGCTTTCTTT. It translates to CASSSRGAMMGSNTEAFF. The chain joins TRBV27 to TRBJ1-1, with D possibly matching TRBD1 (6 bases). The CDR3 sequence is 18 residues long. Germline V gene sequence: CDR1 MNHEY, CDR2 SMNVEV (reference sequence). The germline V and J ends were trimmed by 4 bases and 1 base, with 22 bases remaining between them.

The CDR3 loop reads CASSPQGSSTEAFF. CDR3 nucleotides: TGTGCCAGCAGCCCACAGGGGTCGAGCACTGAAGCTTTCTTT. J is TRBJ1-1 and V is TRBV7-2; the match to TRBD1 covers 7 bases. The CDR3 runs to 14 residues. With V trimmed by 5 bases and J by 4 bases, 7 bases remained unmatched. From germline, CDR1 is SGHTA and CDR2 FQGNSA.

This chain connects TRBV28 to TRBJ1-6; TRBD1 agrees at 8 bases. Germline CDR1 MDHEN, CDR2 SYDVKM. The CDR3 sequence is 19 residues long. V trimming: 3 bases; J trimming: 4 bases; junction bases outside the gene matches: 14. In DNA form, the CDR3 reads TGTGCCAGCAGTTTTTATGGACAGGGTTCGGGCCTTTATAATTCACCCCTCCACTTT. Translating it yields CASSFYGQGSGLYNSPLHF.

This clone was counted ten times or more. The chain uses TRBV7-2 and TRBJ1-2, with 8 bases aligning to TRBD1. The V gene's germline CDR1 is SGHTA and CDR2 FQGNSA. CDR3 length equals 16 residues. V was pared by 5 bases and J by 1 base, with 9 bases of the junction left unmatched. The CDR3, as DNA: TGTGCCAGCAGCCCACGCTACGGACAGGGTAACTATGGCTACACCTTC. Residues: CASSPRYGQGNYGYTF.

The chain has TRBV7-2 and TRBJ1-1; possible D gene TRBD1, 6 bases. Trimming cost V 7 bases and J 3 bases, with 12 bases left between them. Germline CDR1 is SGHTA and CDR2 is FQGNSA. This CDR3 region has 13 residues. CDR3 amino acids: CASKGGVYTEAFF. The CDR3 DNA is TGTGCCAGCAAAGGGGGGGTTTACACTGAAGCTTTCTTT.

The gene calls are TRBV14 and TRBJ2-1, with a possible D match to TRBD2 (6 bases). The germline gives CDR1 SGHDN, CDR2 FVKESK. V was pared by 2 bases and J by 9 bases, with 14 bases between. The CDR3 is 14 amino acids. The CDR3 coding sequence is TGTGCCAGCAGCCAATCAGGGAGGATCGGTGAGCAGTTCTTC. Its translation is CASSQSGRIGEQFF.

The chain couples TRBV15 to TRBJ2-3, with TRBD2 matching over 8 bases. Trimming at V came to 3 bases and at J to 1 base, leaving 6 bases not matched to a gene. The CDR3 contains 16 residues. Per the germline V gene, CDR1 is LNHNV and CDR2 is YYDKDF (reference sequence). DNA for the CDR3: TGTGCCACCAGCAGCGGTAGCGGGGACGGCACAGATACGCAGTATTTT. Translated, it gives CATSSGSGDGTDTQYF.

This sequence joins TRBV4-3 and TRBJ1-2; TRBD1 is a possible D gene (5 bases). Germline CDR1 reads LGHNA; CDR2 reads YSLEER. The CDR3 has 15 amino acids. The V end was cut by 0 bases, the J end by 13 bases, with 21 bases between. The CDR3 DNA reads TGCGCCAGCAGCCAAGATTATACAGGAATATTTGGGTCCACCTTC. This codes for CASSQDYTGIFGSTF.

V and J are TRBV10-3 and TRBJ1-1; no definite D call. There are 14 residues in the CDR3. Germline V gives CDR1 ENHRY, CDR2 SYGVKD. Trimming left V 7 bases short and J 4 bases short, with 16 bases between. Written as DNA, the CDR3 is TGTGCCATCAACTCCCACAGAGAACCCACTGAAGCTTTCTTT. This encodes CAINSHREPTEAFF.

V and J are TRBV12-5 and TRBJ2-1; 8 positions match TRBD2. The CDR3 loop spans 16 amino acids. Germline lookup yields CDR1 LGHNT and CDR2 FRNRAP. The V segment lost 0 bases and the J segment 7 bases; nucleotides outside the gene matches: 8. The CDR3: CASGLVRSGGGNEQFF. The DNA of the CDR3 is TGTGCTAGTGGTTTGGTACGCAGTGGCGGGGGGAATGAGCAGTTCTTC.

The rearrangement links TRBV5-1 to TRBJ2-2; 8 nucleotides align to TRBD2. The CDR3 extends over 16 amino acids. V shed 1 base and J 2 bases; nucleotides not matched to a gene: 4. The germline V gene encodes CDR1 SGHRS and CDR2 YFSETQ. The CDR3 is CASSLTAGDNTGELFF. The DNA of the CDR3 is TGCGCCAGCAGCTTGACAGCGGGGGATAACACCGGGGAGCTGTTTTTT.